This is a list of T cell receptor beta chains from one sample in a study of metastatic and nonmetastatic thyroid tumors. TCRdb re-called the PCR reads with MiXCR. Here the sample spans around 34,000 clones, about 21% being singletons. Specimen: tumor tissue. The receptors originated from a male donor with papillary thyroid cancer or a benign thyroid nodule (not recorded which). Some clones in this sample may be carry-over from other donors' samples. The CDR3 runs from the conserved cysteine through the conserved F or W. Each record gives: clone size, J gene, D gene, V gene, CDR3 protein, CDR3 DNA. A D gene is named only where the DNA matches it firmly. Some rows mark clone size as missing; the rest say once, few, many or name a class of expanded clone.

size: NA; J: TRBJ2-7; D: NA; V: TRBV28; CDR3: CASSGERPRGRGEQYF; DNA: TGTGCCAGCAGTGGGGAGAGACCGCGAGGGAGAGGCGAGCAGTACTTC
size: many; J: TRBJ2-6; D: TRBD1; V: TRBV20-1; CDR3: CSARDADRAHSGANVLTF; DNA: TGCAGTGCTAGAGATGCGGACAGGGCGCACTCTGGGGCCAACGTCCTGACTTTC
size: few; J: TRBJ1-1; D: TRBD1; V: TRBV11-1; CDR3: CASSPRQGAGYTEAFF; DNA: TGTGCCAGCAGCCCGAGACAGGGGGCAGGGTATACTGAAGCTTTCTTT
size: many; J: TRBJ2-2; D: NA; V: TRBV7-9; CDR3: CASSLQGVAGELFF; DNA: TGTGCCAGCAGCCTACAGGGAGTTGCCGGGGAGCTGTTTTTT
size: many; J: TRBJ2-7; D: NA; V: TRBV29-1; CDR3: CSVAEDSYEQYF; DNA: TGCAGCGTTGCAGAAGACTCCTACGAGCAGTACTTC
size: medium-sized; J: TRBJ2-1; D: TRBD1; V: TRBV24-1; CDR3: CATSDRTGGISYNEQFF; DNA: TGTGCCACCAGTGACAGAACAGGGGGCATATCCTACAATGAGCAGTTCTTC
size: NA; J: TRBJ2-3; D: TRBD1; V: TRBV10-3; CDR3: CAIIHRDREPDTQYF; DNA: TGTGCCATCATACACCGGGACAGAGAGCCAGATACGCAGTATTTT
size: many; J: TRBJ2-1; D: NA; V: TRBV28; CDR3: CASSLTGGSREQFF; DNA: TGTGCCAGCAGTTTAACTGGGGGTAGCCGGGAGCAGTTCTTC
size: once; J: TRBJ2-2; D: NA; V: TRBV11-2; CDR3: CAGSRSNTGELFF; DNA: TGTGCCGGGTCCAGGTCGAACACCGGGGAGCTGTTTTTT
size: NA; J: TRBJ2-7; D: NA; V: TRBV11-3; CDR3: CASSSYRASYEQYF; DNA: TGTGCCAGCAGCTCTTACAGGGCCTCCTACGAGCAGTACTTC
size: many; J: TRBJ1-6; D: TRBD1; V: TRBV4-1; CDR3: CASSLDRGNSPLHF; DNA: TGCGCCAGCAGCCTGGACAGGGGGAATTCACCCCTCCACTTT
size: NA; J: TRBJ1-5; D: TRBD1; V: TRBV19; CDR3: CASSTWTGMQPQHF; DNA: TGTGCCAGTAGTACCTGGACAGGTATGCAGCCCCAGCATTTT
size: once; J: TRBJ2-3; D: TRBD2; V: TRBV7-8; CDR3: CASRRLAGDYEQYF; DNA: TGTGCCAGCAGGAGGCTAGCGGGAGACTACGAGCAGTATTTT
size: medium-sized; J: TRBJ1-6; D: TRBD1; V: TRBV6-5; CDR3: CASSYRGQGLGSPLHF; DNA: TGTGCCAGCAGTTATCGGGGACAGGGGTTGGGTTCACCCCTCCACTTT
size: many; J: TRBJ2-1; D: NA; V: TRBV5-1; CDR3: CASNLGSRLYNEQFF; DNA: TGCGCCAGCAACCTCGGGAGTCGACTCTACAATGAGCAGTTCTTC
size: many; J: TRBJ2-3; D: NA; V: TRBV11-1; CDR3: CASSGGGSDTQYF; DNA: TGTGCCAGCAGCGGGGGAGGCTCAGATACGCAGTATTTT
size: few; J: TRBJ2-1; D: NA; V: TRBV6-1; CDR3: CASSWGGSRVSEQFF; DNA: TGTGCCAGCAGTTGGGGGGGCTCCCGTGTGTCTGAGCAGTTCTTC
size: many; J: TRBJ2-7; D: TRBD2; V: TRBV11-2; CDR3: CASSSPGLAGENEQYF; DNA: TGTGCCAGCAGCTCGCCGGGACTAGCGGGAGAAAACGAGCAGTACTTC
size: many; J: TRBJ1-2; D: TRBD1; V: TRBV12-3/TRBV12-4; CDR3: CASSLSGTGPGGYTF; DNA: TGTGCCAGCAGTTTATCTGGGACAGGACCTGGCGGCTACACCTTC
size: many; J: TRBJ2-2; D: TRBD2; V: TRBV20-1; CDR3: CSARGTSGRGGELFF; DNA: TGCAGTGCTAGAGGGACTAGCGGGAGAGGTGGGGAGCTGTTTTTT
size: NA; J: TRBJ2-1; D: TRBD2; V: TRBV7-6; CDR3: CASSPSGTSLFF; DNA: TGTGCCAGCAGCCCCAGCGGGACTAGTCTGTTCTTC
size: medium-sized; J: TRBJ2-7; D: TRBD2; V: TRBV20-1; CDR3: CSATGLAGDPYEQYF; DNA: TGCAGTGCCACGGGACTAGCGGGAGATCCCTACGAGCAGTACTTC
size: NA; J: TRBJ2-7; D: NA; V: TRBV9; CDR3: CASSVSGQSYEQYF; DNA: TGTGCCAGCAGCGTATCAGGGCAGTCCTACGAGCAGTACTTC
size: many; J: TRBJ1-2; D: TRBD1; V: TRBV12-3/TRBV12-4; CDR3: CASSFGQGVYGYTF; DNA: TGTGCCAGCAGTTTCGGACAGGGAGTCTATGGCTACACCTTC
size: many; J: TRBJ2-3; D: TRBD2; V: TRBV6-1; CDR3: CASIQAGGGDTQYF; DNA: TGTGCCAGCATCCAAGCGGGAGGTGGAGATACGCAGTATTTT
size: many; J: TRBJ2-1; D: TRBD2; V: TRBV4-3; CDR3: CASSLTSAYYNEQFF; DNA: TGCGCCAGCAGCCTCACTAGCGCCTATTACAATGAGCAGTTCTTC
size: NA; J: TRBJ2-3; D: TRBD2; V: TRBV7-3; CDR3: CASGVGTSFTDTQYF; DNA: TGTGCCAGCGGCGTCGGGACTAGCTTCACAGATACGCAGTATTTT
size: medium-sized; J: TRBJ2-1; D: NA; V: TRBV19; CDR3: CASSITVDGYNEQFF; DNA: TGTGCCAGTAGTATAACTGTGGACGGTTACAATGAGCAGTTCTTC
size: many; J: TRBJ2-1; D: TRBD2; V: TRBV7-8; CDR3: CASSFSGRASYNEQFF; DNA: TGTGCCAGCAGCTTTAGCGGGAGGGCTTCTTACAATGAGCAGTTCTTC
size: NA; J: TRBJ2-7; D: NA; V: TRBV6-2/TRBV6-3; CDR3: CASRSLGRGYEQYF; DNA: TGTGCCAGCAGGTCGTTGGGCCGGGGCTACGAGCAGTACTTC
size: NA; J: TRBJ2-7; D: TRBD2; V: TRBV20-1; CDR3: CSARTGTSHYEQYF; DNA: TGCAGTGCTAGAACCGGGACTAGCCACTACGAGCAGTACTTC
size: many; J: TRBJ1-4; D: NA; V: TRBV11-2; CDR3: CASSLVGEKLFF; DNA: TGTGCCAGCAGCTTGGTAGGGGAAAAACTGTTTTTT
size: NA; J: TRBJ2-7; D: TRBD2; V: TRBV11-3; CDR3: CASPTSGRVYEQYF; DNA: TGTGCCAGCCCGACTAGCGGGAGGGTCTACGAGCAGTACTTC